This T cell receptor beta chain was profiled in a study of a mutant IDH1 vaccine in newly diagnosed glioma. On the study more broadly: Treated patients, roughly 60% male and approximately 38% female, averaged about 40 years of age. Previous care, which was radiotherapy, temozolomide, or both, most often involved both.

Turning to this clone: The antigen is undetermined.

Sequencing was performed with immunoSEQ multiplex PCR; in TCRdb, only in-frame clones are kept and a portion is missing. The sample contains approximately 35,000 clones, about 88% of which appear only once. Study-wide findings and caveats: Apparently, pseudoprogression bore no relation to changes among the top peripheral T cell clonotypes.

Time point reported: baseline, week 1 (first vaccination visit). Treatment: pre-vaccination baseline after standard-of-care therapy. The CDR3 loop spans 11 amino acids. The germline V gene encodes CDR1 DFQATT and CDR2 SNEGSKA (reference sequence). V lost 3 bases to trimming and J lost 8 bases, with 10 bases between them. This rearrangement joins TRBV20-1 to TRBJ1-2, with D possibly matching TRBD1 (5 bases). Material: PBMCs, obtained from a glioma patient treated with radiotherapy, temozolomide or both. This clonotype was obtained from a woman between 40 and 50 years old with glioma. CDR3 sequence: CSARGVYGYTF. In DNA form, the CDR3 reads TGCAGTGCTAGGGGGGTCTACGGCTACACCTTC.